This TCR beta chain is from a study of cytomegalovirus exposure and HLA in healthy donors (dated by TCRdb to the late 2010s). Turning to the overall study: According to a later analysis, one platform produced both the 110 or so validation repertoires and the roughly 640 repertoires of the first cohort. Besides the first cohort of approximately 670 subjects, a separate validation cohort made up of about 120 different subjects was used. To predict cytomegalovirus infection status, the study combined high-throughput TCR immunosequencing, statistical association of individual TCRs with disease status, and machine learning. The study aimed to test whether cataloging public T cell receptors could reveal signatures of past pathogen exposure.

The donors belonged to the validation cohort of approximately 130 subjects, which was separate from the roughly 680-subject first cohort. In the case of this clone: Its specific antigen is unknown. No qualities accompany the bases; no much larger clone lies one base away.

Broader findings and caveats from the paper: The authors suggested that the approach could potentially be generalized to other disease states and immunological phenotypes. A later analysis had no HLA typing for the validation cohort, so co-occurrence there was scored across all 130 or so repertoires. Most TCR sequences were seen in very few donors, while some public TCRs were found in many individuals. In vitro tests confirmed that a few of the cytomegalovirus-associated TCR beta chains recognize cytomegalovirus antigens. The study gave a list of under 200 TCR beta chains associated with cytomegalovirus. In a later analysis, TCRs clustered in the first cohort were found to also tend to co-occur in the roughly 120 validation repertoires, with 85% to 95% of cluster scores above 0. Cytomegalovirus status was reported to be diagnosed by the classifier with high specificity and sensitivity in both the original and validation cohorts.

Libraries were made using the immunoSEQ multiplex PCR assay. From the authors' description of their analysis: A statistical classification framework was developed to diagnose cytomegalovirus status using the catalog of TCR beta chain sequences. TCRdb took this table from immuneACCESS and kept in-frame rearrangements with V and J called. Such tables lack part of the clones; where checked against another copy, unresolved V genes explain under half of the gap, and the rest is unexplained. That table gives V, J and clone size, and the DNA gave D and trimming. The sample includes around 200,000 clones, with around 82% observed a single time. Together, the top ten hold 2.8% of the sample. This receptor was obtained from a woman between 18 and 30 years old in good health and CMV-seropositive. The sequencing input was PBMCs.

The base sequence is TGCGCCAGCAGCACCGACAGGGGGAACTATGGCTACACCTTC. The encoded protein is CASSTDRGNYGYTF. The sequence is built from TRBV5-1 and TRBJ1-2; a stretch of 9 junction bases matches TRBD1. Counted from cysteine to phenylalanine, this CDR3 has 14 amino acids. The kept DNA is CDR3 alone, 42 bases in frame from the first base. CDR1 is given as SGHRS and CDR2 as YFSETQ, both from the germline V gene. V trim: 4 bases; J trim: 2 bases; unmatched bases: 3. The full variable domain, completed from the reference TRBV5-1 and TRBJ1-2 proteins outside the CDR3, reads KAGVTQTPRYLIKTRGQQVTLSCSPISGHRSVSWYQQTPGQGLQFLFEYFSETQRNKGNFPGRFSGRQFSNSRSEMNVSTLELGDSALYLCASSTDRGNYGYTFGSGTRLTVV.